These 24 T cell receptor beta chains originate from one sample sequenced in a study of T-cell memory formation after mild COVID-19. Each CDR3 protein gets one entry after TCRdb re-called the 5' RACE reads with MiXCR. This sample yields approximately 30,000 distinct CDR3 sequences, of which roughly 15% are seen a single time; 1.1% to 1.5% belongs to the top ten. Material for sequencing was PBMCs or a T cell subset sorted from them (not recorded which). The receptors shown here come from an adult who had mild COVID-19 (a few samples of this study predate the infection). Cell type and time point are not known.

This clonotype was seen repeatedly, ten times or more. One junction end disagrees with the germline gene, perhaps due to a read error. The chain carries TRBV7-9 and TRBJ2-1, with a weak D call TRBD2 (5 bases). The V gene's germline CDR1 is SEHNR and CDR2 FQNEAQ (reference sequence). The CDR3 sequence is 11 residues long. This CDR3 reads CASSLGESALF. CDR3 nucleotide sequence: TGTGCCAGCAGCTTAGGGGAGAGTGCCCTTTTC.

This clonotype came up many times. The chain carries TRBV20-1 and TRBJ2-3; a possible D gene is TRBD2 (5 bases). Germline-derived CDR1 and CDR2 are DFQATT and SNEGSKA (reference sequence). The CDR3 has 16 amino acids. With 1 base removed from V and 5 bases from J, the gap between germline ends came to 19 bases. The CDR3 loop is CSARASGTRGGDTQYF. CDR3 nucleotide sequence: TGCAGTGCTAGAGCTTCAGGTACTAGAGGAGGAGATACGCAGTATTTT.

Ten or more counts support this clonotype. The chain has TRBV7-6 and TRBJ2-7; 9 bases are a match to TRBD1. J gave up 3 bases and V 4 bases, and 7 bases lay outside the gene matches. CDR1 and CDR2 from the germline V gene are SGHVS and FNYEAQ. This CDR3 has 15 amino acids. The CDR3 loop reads CASSSPGQGVYEQYF. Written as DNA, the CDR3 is TGTGCCAGCAGCTCACCGGGACAGGGTGTCTACGAGCAGTACTTC.

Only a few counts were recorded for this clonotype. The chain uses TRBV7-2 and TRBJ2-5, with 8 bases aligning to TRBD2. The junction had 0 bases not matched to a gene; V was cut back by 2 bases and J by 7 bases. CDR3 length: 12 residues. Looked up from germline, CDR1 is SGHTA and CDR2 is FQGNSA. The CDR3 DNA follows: TGTGCCAGCAGCTTACGGGGGGGGACCCAGTACTTC. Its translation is CASSLRGGTQYF.

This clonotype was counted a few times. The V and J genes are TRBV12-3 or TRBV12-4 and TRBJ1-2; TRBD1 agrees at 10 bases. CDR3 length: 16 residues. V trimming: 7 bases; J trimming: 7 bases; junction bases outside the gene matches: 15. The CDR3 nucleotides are TGTGCCAGCACATATTCCGGGACAGGGGCGATAGGTGGCTACACCTTC. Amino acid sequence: CASTYSGTGAIGGYTF.

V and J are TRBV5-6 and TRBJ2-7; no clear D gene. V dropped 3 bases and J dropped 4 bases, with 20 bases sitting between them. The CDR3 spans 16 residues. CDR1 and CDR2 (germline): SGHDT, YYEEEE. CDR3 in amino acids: CASSSQDGPYPYEQYF. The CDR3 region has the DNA TGTGCCAGCAGCTCCCAGGACGGGCCTTACCCATACGAGCAGTACTTC.

CDR3 region: CASRQRPRVPNEKLFF. CDR3 coding DNA: TGTGCAAGTCGCCAACGGCCACGGGTCCCTAATGAAAAACTGTTTTTT. This sequence joins TRBV12-2 and TRBJ1-4. TRBV12-2 is a pseudogene locus. The CDR3 has 16 amino acids.

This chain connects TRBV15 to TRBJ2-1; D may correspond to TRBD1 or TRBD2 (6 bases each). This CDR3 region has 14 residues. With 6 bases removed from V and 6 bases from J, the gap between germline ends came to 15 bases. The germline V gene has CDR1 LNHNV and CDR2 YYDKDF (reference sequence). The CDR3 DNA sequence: TGTGCCACCAGTTTGGATAGGGGGGCCAATGAGCAGTTCTTC. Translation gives CATSLDRGANEQFF.

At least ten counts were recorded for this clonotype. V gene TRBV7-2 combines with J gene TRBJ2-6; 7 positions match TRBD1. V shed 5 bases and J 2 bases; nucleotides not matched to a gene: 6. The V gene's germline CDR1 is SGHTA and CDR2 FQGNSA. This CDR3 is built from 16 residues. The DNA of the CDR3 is TGTGCCAGCAGCCCCCGGACAGGTGCTGGGGCCAACGTCCTGACTTTC. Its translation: CASSPRTGAGANVLTF.

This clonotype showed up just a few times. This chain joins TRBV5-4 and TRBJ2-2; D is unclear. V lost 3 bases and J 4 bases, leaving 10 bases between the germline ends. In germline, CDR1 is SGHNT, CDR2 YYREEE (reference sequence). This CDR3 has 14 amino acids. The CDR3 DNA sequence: TGTGCCAGCAGCTGGACCGAAGGCACCGGGGAGCTGTTTTTT. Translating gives CASSWTEGTGELFF.

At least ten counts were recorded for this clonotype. CDR3 DNA sequence: TGTGCCAGCAGGAGTTTAGAGACCTACAATGAGCAGTTCTTC. It yields the protein CASRSLETYNEQFF. The chain uses TRBV12-3 or TRBV12-4 and TRBJ2-1; D gene uncertain. The CDR3 length is 14 residues. V was shortened by 6 bases and J by 2 bases, with 11 bases between the two germline ends.

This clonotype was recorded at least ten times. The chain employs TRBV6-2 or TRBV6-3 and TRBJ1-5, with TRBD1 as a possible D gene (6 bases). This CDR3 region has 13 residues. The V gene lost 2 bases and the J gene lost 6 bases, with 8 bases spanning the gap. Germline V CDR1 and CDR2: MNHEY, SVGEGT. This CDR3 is CASSYGGGQPQHF. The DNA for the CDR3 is TGTGCCAGCAGTTACGGGGGCGGTCAGCCCCAGCATTTT.

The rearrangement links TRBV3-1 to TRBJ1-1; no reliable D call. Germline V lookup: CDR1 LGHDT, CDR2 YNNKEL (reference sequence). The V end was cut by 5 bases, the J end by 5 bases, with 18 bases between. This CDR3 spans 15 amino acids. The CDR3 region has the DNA TGTGCCAGCAGCTCCCTTGCGGTCCGGGTTACTGAAGCTTTCTTT. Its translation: CASSSLAVRVTEAFF.

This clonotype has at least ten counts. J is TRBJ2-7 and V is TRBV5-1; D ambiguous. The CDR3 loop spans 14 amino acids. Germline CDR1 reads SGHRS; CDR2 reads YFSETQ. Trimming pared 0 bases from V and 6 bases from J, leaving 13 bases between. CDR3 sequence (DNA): TGCGCCAGCAGCTTGGTGGGCAGCTCGGTCGAGCAGTACTTC. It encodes CASSLVGSSVEQYF.

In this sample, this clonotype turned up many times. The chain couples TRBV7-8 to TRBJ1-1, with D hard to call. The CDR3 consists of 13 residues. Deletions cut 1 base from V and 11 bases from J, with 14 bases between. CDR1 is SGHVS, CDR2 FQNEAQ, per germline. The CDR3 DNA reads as TGTGCCAGCAGCTTAGAGTATCAACACCGCGCTTTCTTT. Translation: CASSLEYQHRAFF.

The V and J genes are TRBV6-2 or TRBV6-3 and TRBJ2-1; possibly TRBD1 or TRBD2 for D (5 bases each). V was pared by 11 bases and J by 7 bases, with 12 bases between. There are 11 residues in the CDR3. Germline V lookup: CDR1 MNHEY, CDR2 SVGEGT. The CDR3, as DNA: TGTGCCTCCTCTTGGGGGAATGAGCAGTTCTTC. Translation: CASSWGNEQFF.

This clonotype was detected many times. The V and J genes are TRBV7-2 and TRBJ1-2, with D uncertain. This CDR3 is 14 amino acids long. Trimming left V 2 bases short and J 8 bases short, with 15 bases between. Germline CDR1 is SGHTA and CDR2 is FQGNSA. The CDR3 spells CASSLFVGLEGYTF. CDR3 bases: TGTGCCAGCAGCTTATTCGTGGGCCTTGAAGGCTACACCTTC.

The CDR3 sequence: CASPGLGDTEAFF. The CDR3 nucleotides read TGTGCCAGTCCCGGGTTGGGAGACACTGAAGCTTTCTTT. The rearrangement joins TRBV12-3 or TRBV12-4 to TRBJ1-1, with D uncertain. The V and J ends lost 9 bases and 3 bases respectively, with 14 bases between them. The CDR3 length is 13 residues.

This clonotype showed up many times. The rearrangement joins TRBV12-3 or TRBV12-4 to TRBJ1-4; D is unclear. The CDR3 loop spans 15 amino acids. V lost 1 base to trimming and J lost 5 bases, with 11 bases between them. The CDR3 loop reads CASSLGSQNNEKLFF. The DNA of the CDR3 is TGTGCCAGCAGTTTAGGATCGCAGAACAATGAAAAACTGTTTTTT.

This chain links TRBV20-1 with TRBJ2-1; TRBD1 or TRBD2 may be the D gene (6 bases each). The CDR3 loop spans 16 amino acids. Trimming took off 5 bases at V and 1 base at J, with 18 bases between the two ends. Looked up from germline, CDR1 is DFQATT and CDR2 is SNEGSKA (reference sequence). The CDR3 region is CSAHEGGSGSYNEQFF. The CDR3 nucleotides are TGCAGTGCTCACGAAGGGGGGAGTGGGTCCTACAATGAGCAGTTCTTC.

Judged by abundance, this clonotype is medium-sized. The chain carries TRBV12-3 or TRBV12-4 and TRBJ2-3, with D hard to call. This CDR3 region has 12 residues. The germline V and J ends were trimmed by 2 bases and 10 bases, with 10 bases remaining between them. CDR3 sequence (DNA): TGTGCCAGCAGTTTACGGAATACGGCGCAGTATTTT. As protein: CASSLRNTAQYF.

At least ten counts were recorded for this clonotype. CDR3 sequence (DNA): TGTGCCAGCAGTTTAAGTCCTGGCAGGAGGTCCCGCAATGAGCAGTTCTTC. Its translation is CASSLSPGRRSRNEQFF. The chain has TRBV12-3 or TRBV12-4 and TRBJ2-1, with D tentatively TRBD2 (5 bases). Trimming removed 2 bases at V and 6 bases at J, with 20 bases between. The CDR3 has 17 amino acids.

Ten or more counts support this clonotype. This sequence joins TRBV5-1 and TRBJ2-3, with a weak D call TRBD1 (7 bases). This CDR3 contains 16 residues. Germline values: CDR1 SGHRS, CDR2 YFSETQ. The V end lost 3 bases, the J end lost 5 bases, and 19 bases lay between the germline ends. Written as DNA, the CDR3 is TGCGCCAGCAGCTACCAAGGAGGGGGCAGTGGAGATACGCAGTATTTT. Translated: CASSYQGGGSGDTQYF.

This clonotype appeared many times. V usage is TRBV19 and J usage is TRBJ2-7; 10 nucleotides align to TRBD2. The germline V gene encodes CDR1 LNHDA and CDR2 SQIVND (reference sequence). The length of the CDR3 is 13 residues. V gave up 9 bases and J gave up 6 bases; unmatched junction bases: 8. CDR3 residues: CASASGRAGEQYF. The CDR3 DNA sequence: TGTGCCAGCGCCAGCGGGAGGGCCGGCGAGCAGTACTTC.